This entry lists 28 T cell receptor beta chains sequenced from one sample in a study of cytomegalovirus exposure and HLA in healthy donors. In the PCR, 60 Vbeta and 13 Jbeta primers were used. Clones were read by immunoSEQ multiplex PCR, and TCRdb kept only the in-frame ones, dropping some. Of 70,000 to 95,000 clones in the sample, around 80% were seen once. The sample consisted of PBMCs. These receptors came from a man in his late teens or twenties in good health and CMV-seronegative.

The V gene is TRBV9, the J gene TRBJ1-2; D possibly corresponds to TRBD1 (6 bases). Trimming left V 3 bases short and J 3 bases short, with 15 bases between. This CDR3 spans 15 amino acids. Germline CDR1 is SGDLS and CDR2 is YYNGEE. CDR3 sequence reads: CASSETGFPDYGYTF. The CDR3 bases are TGTGCCAGCAGCGAGACAGGATTCCCCGACTATGGCTACACCTTC.

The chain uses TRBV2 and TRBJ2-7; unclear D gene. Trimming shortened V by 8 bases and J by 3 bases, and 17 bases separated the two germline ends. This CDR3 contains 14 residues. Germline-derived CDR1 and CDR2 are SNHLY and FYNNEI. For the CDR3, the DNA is TGTGCCAGCGAAGGCGGCGCAACCTTCTACGAGCAGTACTTC. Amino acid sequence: CASEGGATFYEQYF.

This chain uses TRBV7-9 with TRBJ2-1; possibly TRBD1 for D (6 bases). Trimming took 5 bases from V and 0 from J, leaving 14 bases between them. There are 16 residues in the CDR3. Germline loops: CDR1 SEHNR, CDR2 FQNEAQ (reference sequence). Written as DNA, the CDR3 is TGTGCCAGCAGCCCCAGAGGACAGCTCTCCTACAATGAGCAGTTCTTC. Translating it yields CASSPRGQLSYNEQFF.

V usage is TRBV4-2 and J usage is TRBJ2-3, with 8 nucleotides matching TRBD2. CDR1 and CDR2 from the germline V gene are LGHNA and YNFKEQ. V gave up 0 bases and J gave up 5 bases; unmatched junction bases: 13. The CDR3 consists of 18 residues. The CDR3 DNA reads TGTGCCAGCAGCCAAGATATGTCCGGCGGGGGGAAGCAAGATACGCAGTATTTT. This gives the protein CASSQDMSGGGKQDTQYF.

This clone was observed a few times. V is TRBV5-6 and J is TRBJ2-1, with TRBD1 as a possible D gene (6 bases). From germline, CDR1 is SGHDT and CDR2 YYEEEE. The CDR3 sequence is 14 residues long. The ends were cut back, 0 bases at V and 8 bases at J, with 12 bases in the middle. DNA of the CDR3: TGTGCCAGCAGCTTGGGCAGGGGTGAGGATGAGCAGTTCTTC. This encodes CASSLGRGEDEQFF.

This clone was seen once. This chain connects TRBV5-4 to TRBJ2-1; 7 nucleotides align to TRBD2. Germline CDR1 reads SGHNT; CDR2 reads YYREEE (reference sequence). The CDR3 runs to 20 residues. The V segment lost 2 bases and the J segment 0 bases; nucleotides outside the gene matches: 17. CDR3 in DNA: TGTGCCAGCAGCTTCCAGCGGGGTCCTCCCGCGATAACCTCCTACAATGAGCAGTTCTTC. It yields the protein CASSFQRGPPAITSYNEQFF.

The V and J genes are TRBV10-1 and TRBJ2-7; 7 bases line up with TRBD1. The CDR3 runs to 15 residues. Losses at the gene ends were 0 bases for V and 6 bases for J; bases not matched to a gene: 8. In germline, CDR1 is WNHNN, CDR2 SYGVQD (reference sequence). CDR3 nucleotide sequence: TGCGCCAGCAGTGAGTCCATCGGGACAGTTGGCGAGCAGTACTTC. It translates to CASSESIGTVGEQYF.

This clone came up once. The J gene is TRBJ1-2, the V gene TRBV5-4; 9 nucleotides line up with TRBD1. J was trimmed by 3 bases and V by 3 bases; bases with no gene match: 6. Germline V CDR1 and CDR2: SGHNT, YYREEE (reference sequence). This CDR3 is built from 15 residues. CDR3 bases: TGTGCCAGCAGCTGGGACAGGGACGGCTACTATGGCTACACCTTC. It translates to CASSWDRDGYYGYTF.

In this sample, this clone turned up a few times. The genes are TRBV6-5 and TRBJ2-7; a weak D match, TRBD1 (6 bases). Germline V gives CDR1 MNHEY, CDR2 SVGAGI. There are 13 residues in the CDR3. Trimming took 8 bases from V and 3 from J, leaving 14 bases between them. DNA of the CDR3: TGTGCCAGCGTGTGGACAGACTACTACGAGCAGTACTTC. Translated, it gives CASVWTDYYEQYF.

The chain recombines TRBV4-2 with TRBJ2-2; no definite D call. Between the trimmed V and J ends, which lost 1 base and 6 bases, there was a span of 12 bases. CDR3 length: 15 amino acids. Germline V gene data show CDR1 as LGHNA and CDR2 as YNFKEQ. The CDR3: CASSQATVNPGELFF. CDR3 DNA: TGTGCCAGCAGCCAAGCAACAGTCAATCCCGGGGAGCTGTTTTTT.

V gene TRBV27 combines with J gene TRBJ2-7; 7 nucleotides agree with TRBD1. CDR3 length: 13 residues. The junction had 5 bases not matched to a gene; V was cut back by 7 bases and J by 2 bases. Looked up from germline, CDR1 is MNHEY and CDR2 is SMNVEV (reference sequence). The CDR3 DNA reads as TGTGCCAGCAAAAGACAGGGCCCCTACGAGCAGTACTTC. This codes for CASKRQGPYEQYF.

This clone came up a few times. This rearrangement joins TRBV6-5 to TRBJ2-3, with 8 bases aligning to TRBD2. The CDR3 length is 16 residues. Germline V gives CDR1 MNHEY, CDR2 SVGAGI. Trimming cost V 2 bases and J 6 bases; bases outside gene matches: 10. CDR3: CASSYRAGVGSDTQYF. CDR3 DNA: TGTGCCAGCAGTTACCGAGCGGGGGTTGGGTCGGATACGCAGTATTTT.

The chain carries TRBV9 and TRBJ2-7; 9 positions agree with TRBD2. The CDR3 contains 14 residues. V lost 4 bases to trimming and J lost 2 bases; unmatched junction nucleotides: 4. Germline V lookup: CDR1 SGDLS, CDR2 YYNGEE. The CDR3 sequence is CASSTLAGAYEQYF. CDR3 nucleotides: TGTGCCAGCAGCACCTTAGCGGGGGCCTACGAGCAGTACTTC.

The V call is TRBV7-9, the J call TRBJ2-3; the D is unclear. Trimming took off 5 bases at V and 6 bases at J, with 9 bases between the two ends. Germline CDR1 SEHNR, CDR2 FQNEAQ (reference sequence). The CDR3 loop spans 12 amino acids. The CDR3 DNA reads TGTGCCAGCAGCCCCCACGGGGATACGCAGTATTTT. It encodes CASSPHGDTQYF.

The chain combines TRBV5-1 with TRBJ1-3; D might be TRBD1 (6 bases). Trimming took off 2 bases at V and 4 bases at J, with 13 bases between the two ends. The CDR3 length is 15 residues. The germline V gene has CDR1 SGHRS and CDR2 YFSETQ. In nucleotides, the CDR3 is TGCGCCAGCAGCTTATACCCGGACAGAGGAAACACCATATATTTT. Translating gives CASSLYPDRGNTIYF.

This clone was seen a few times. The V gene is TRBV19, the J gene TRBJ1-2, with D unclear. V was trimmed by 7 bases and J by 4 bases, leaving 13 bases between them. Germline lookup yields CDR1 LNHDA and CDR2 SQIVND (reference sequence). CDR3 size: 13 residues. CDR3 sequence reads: CASISDGLYGYTF. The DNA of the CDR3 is TGTGCCAGTATCTCGGACGGACTCTATGGCTACACCTTC.

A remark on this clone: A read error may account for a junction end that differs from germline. The DNA of the CDR3 is TGTTCCAGCAGCTCTACCACAGGGCCTGGAAACACCATATATTTT. Protein product: CSSSSTTGPGNTIYF. V usage is TRBV7-9 and J usage is TRBJ1-3; possible D gene TRBD1, 6 bases. The length of the CDR3 is 15 residues. The V gene's germline CDR1 is SEHNR and CDR2 FQNEAQ (reference sequence). The full variable domain, in which reference TRBV7-9 and TRBJ1-3 provide the parts outside the CDR3, is DTGVSQNPRHKITKRGQNVTFRCDPISEHNRLYWYRQTLGQGPEFLTYFQNEAQLEKSRLLSDRFSAERPKGSFSTLEIQRTEQGDSAMYLCSSSSTTGPGNTIYFGEGSWLTVV.

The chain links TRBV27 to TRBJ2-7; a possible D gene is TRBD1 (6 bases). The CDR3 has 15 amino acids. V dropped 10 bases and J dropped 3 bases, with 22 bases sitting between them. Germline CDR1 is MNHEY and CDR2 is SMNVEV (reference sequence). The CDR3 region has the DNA TGTGCCACCTCCCTAGGGCAGGGGTTAGGCTACGAGCAGTACTTC. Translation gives CATSLGQGLGYEQYF.

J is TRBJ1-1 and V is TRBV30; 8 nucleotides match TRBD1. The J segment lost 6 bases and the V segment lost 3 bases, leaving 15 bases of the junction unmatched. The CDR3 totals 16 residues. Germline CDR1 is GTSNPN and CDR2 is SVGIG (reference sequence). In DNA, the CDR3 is TGTGCCTGGAGCCCCATCGGAGACAGGGGACATCCTGAAGCTTTCTTT. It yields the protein CAWSPIGDRGHPEAFF.

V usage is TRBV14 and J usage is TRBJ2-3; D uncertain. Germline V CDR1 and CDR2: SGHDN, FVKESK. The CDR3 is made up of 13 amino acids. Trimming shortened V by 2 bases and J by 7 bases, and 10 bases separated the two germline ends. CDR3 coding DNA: TGTGCCAGCAGCCAAATTAACACCTATACGCAGTATTTT. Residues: CASSQINTYTQYF.

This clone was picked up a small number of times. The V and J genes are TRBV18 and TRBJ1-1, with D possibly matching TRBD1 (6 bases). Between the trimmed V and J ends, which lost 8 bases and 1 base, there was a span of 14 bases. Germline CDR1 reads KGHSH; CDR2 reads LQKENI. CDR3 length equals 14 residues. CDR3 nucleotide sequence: TGTGCCAGCCAACAGGGAGTGGGGAACACTGAAGCTTTCTTT. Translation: CASQQGVGNTEAFF.

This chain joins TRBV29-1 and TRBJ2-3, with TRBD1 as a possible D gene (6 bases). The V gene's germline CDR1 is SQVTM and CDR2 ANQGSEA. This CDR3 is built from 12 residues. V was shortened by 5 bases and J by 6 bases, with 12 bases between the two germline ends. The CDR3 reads CSVHRESDTQYF. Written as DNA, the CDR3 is TGCAGCGTTCACAGGGAGTCGGATACGCAGTATTTT.

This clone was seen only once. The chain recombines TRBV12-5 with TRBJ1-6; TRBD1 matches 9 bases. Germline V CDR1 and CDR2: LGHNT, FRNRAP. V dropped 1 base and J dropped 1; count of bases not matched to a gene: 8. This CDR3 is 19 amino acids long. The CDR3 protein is CASGLALGQGRSYNSPLHF. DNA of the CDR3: TGTGCTAGTGGTTTGGCTCTCGGACAGGGGAGGTCCTATAATTCACCCCTCCACTTT.

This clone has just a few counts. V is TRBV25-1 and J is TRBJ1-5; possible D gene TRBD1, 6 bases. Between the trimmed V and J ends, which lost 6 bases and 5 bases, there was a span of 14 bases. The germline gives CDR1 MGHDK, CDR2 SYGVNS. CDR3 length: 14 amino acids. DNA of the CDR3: TGTGCCAGCAGGGGGTCAGGGGCGCATCAGCCCCAGCATTTT. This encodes CASRGSGAHQPQHF.

The CDR3 reads CASSPPGGRDTEAFF. CDR3 in DNA: TGTGCCAGCTCACCACCGGGAGGGAGGGACACTGAAGCTTTCTTT. The genes are TRBV18 and TRBJ1-1; the D is unclear. Trimming stripped 0 bases from V and 3 bases from J, with 11 bases between. CDR1 is KGHSH, CDR2 LQKENI, per germline. The CDR3 runs 15 residues.

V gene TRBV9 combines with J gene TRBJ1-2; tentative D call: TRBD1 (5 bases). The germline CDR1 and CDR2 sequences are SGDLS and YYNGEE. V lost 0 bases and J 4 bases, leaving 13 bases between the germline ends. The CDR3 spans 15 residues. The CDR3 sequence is CASSVAPAGLYGYTF. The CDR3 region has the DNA TGTGCCAGCAGCGTAGCTCCCGCAGGGCTCTATGGCTACACCTTC.

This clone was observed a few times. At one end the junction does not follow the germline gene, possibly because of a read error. Written as DNA, the CDR3 is TGTTCCAGCAGCTTAGAGGGAGGGTTCACAGATACGCAGTATTTT. Translated, it gives CSSSLEGGFTDTQYF. The gene calls are TRBV7-9 and TRBJ2-3; 7 bases align to TRBD2. Germline V gene lookup returns CDR1 SEHNR and CDR2 FQNEAQ (reference sequence). This CDR3 comprises 15 residues.

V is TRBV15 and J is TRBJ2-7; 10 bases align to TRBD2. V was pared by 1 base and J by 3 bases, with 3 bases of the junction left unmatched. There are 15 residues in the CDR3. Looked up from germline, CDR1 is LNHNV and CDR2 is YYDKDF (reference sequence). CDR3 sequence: CATSRVLAGDYEQYF. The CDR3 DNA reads TGTGCCACCAGCAGAGTCCTAGCGGGGGACTACGAGCAGTACTTC.